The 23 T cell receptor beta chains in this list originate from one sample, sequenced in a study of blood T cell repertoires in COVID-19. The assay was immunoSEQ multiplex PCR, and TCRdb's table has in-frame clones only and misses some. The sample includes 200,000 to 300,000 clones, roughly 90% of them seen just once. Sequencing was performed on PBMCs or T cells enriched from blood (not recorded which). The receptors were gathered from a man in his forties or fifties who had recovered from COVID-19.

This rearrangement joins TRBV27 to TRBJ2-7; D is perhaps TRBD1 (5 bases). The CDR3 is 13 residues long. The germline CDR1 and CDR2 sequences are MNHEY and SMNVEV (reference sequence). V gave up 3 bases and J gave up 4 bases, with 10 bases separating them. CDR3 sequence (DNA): TGTGCCAGCAGTTTGGACATTACTTACGAGCAGTACTTC. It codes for CASSLDITYEQYF.

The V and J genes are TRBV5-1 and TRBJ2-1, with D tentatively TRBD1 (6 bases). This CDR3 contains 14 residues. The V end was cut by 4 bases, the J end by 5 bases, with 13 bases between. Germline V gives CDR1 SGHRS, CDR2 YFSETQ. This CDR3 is CASSRSPGDNEQFF. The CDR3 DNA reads TGCGCCAGCAGCCGCTCGCCAGGGGACAATGAGCAGTTCTTC.

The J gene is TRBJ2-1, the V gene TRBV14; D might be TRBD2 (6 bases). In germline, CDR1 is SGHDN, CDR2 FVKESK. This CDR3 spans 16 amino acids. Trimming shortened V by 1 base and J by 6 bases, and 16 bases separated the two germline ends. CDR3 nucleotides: TGTGCCAGCAGCCAAGTGGGCGGGGAGAAGACCAATGAGCAGTTCTTC. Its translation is CASSQVGGEKTNEQFF.

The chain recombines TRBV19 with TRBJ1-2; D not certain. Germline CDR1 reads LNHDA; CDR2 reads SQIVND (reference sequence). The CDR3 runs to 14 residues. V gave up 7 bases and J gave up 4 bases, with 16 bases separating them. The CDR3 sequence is CASTSLATGYGYTF. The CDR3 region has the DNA TGTGCCAGTACCTCCTTGGCGACGGGCTATGGCTACACCTTC.

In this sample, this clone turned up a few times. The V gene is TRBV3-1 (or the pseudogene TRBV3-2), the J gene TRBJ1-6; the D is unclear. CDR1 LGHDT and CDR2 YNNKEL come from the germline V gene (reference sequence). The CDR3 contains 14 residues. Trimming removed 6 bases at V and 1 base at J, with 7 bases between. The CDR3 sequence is CASSGLSYNSPLHF. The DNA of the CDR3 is TGTGCCAGCAGTGGCTTGTCCTATAATTCACCCCTCCACTTT.

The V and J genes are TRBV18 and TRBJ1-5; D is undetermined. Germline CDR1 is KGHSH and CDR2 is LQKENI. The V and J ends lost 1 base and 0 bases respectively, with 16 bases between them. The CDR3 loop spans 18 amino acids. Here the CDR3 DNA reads TGTGCCAGCTCACCACGTCGCGGCGCGACTACTAGCAATCAGCCCCAGCATTTT. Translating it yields CASSPRRGATTSNQPQHF.

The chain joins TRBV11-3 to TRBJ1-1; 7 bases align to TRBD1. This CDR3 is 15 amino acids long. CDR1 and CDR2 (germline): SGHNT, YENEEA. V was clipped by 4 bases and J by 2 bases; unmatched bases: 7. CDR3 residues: CASSSTGRINTEAFF. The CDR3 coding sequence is TGTGCCAGCAGCTCGACAGGGAGGATTAACACTGAAGCTTTCTTT.

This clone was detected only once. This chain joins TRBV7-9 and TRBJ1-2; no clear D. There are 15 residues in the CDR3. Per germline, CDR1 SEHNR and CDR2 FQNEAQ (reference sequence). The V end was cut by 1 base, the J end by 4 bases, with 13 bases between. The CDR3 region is CASSLGGQNFYGYTF. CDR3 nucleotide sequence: TGTGCCAGCAGCTTAGGAGGGCAAAATTTCTATGGCTACACCTTC. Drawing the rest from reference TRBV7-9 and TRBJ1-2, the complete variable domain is DTGVSQNPRHKITKRGQNVTFRCDPISEHNRLYWYRQTLGQGPEFLTYFQNEAQLEKSRLLSDRFSAERPKGSFSTLEIQRTEQGDSAMYLCASSLGGQNFYGYTFGSGTRLTVV.

CDR3 bases: TGTGCCAGCAGTCCGATGCCGGCAGGGGGTTACACTGAAGCTTTCTTT. Protein: CASSPMPAGGYTEAFF. The rearrangement joins TRBV28 to TRBJ1-1, with 7 bases fitting TRBD1. The ends lost 5 bases at V and 3 bases at J; junction bases unmatched: 12. In germline, CDR1 is MDHEN, CDR2 SYDVKM. CDR3 length: 16 residues.

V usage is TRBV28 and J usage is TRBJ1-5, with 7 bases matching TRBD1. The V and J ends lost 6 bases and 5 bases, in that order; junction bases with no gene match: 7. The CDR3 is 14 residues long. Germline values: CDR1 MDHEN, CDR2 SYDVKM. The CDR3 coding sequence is TGTGCCAGCAGGCGACAGGGAGGCGATCAGCCCCAGCATTTT. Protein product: CASRRQGGDQPQHF.

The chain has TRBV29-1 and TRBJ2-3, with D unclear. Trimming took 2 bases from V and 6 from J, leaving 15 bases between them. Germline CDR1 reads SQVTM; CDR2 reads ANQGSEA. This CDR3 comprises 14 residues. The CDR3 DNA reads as TGCAGCGTTGAAATGGGTACCGGGTCGGATACGCAGTATTTT. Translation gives CSVEMGTGSDTQYF.

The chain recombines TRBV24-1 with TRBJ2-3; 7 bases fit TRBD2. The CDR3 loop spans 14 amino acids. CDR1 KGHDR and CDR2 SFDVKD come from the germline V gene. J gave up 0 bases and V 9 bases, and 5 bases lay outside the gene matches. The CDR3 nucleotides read TGTGCCACCGCGCCAGCGGGGAGCACAGATACGCAGTATTTT. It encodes CATAPAGSTDTQYF.

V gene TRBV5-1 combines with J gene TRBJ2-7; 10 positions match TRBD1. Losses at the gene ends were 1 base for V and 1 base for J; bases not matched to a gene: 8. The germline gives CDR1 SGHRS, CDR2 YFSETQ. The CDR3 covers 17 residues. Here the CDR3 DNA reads TGCGCCAGCAGCTTGCGAGTGTTGGGACAGGGGTCCTACGAGCAGTACTTC. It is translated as CASSLRVLGQGSYEQYF. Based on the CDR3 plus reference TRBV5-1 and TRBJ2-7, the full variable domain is KAGVTQTPRYLIKTRGQQVTLSCSPISGHRSVSWYQQTPGQGLQFLFEYFSETQRNKGNFPGRFSGRQFSNSRSEMNVSTLELGDSALYLCASSLRVLGQGSYEQYFGPGTRLTVT.

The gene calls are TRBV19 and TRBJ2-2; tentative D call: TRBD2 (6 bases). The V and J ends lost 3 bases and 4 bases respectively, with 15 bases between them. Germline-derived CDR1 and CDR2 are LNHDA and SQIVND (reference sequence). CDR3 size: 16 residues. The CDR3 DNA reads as TGTGCCAGTAGTATGAGTGGAGGGCAGACCACCGGGGAGCTGTTTTTT. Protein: CASSMSGGQTTGELFF.

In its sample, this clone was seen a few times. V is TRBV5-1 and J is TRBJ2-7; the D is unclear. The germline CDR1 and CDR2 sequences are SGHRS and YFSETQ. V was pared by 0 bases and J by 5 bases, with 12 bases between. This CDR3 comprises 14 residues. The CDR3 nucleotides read TGCGCCAGCAGCTTGGCGTCCCAGGCAGACGAGCAGTACTTC. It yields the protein CASSLASQADEQYF.

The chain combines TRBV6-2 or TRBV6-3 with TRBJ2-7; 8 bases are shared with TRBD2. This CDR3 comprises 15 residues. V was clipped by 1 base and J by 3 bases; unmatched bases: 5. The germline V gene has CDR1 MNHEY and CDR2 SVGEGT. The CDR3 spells CASSYFGLANYEQYF. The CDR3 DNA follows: TGTGCCAGCAGTTACTTCGGACTAGCTAACTACGAGCAGTACTTC.

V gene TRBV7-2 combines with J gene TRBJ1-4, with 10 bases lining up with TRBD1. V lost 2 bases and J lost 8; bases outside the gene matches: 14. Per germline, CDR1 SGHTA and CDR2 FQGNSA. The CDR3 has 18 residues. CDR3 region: CASSLSPRRGQGYEKLFF. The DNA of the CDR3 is TGTGCCAGCAGCTTAAGCCCTCGTCGGGGACAGGGGTACGAAAAACTGTTTTTT.

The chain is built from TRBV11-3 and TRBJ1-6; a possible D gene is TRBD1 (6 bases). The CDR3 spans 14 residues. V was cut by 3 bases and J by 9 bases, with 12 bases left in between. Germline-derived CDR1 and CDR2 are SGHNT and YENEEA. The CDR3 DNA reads TGTGCCAGCAGCTTTTCAGGGGCAGGTTCACCCCTCCACTTT. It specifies CASSFSGAGSPLHF.

The CDR3 sequence: CASSLDILNEQFF. CDR3 coding DNA: TGTGCCAGCAGCTTAGATATTCTCAATGAGCAGTTCTTC. The chain links TRBV11-2 to TRBJ2-1, with D unresolved. The CDR3 length is 13 residues. CDR1 and CDR2 from the germline V gene are SGHAT and FQNNGV. V lost 0 bases and J 6 bases, leaving 6 bases between the germline ends.

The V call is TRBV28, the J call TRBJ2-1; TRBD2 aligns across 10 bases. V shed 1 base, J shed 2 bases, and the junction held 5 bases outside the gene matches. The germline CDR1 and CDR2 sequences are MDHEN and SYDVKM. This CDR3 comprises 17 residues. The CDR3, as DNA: TGTGCCAGCAGTTTATCCTTGCTAGCGGGGGCCTACAATGAGCAGTTCTTC. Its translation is CASSLSLLAGAYNEQFF.

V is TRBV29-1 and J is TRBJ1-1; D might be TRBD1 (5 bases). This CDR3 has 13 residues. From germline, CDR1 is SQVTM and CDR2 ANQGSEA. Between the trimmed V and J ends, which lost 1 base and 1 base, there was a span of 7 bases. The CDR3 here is CSVEAGWNTEAFF. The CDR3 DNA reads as TGCAGCGTTGAAGCAGGGTGGAACACTGAAGCTTTCTTT.

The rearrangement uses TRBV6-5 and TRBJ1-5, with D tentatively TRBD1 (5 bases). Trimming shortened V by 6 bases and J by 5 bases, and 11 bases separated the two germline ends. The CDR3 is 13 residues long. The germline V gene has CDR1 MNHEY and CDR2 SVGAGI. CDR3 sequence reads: CASSLDTDQPQHF. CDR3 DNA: TGTGCCAGCAGCCTGGACACGGATCAGCCCCAGCATTTT.

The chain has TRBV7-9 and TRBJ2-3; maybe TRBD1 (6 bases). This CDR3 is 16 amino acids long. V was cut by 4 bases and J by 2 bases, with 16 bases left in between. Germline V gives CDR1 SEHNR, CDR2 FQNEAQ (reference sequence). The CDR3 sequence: CASSSKPGQITDTQYF. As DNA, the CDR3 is TGTGCCAGCAGCTCAAAACCGGGACAAATCACAGATACGCAGTATTTT.